This TCR beta chain is drawn from a study of blood T cell repertoires in COVID-19. Study-level information: In each case, the material was cDNA or gDNA derived from T cells, B-cell-depleted T cells, or PBMCs.

This CDR3 has 16 amino acids. The ends lost 4 bases at V and 2 bases at J; junction bases unmatched: 7. Germline V CDR1 and CDR2: LGHNA, YSLEER. Assay: immunoSEQ multiplex PCR; the TCRdb copy retains only in-frame clones and omits some. Among 65,000 to 90,000 clones listed, 88% were seen once. The TCR was taken from a human donor in a cohort sampled during active COVID-19. Material: peripheral blood. V and J are TRBV4-3 and TRBJ2-2; 7 bases fit TRBD2. This CDR3 is CASSPSRGDNTGELFF. Written as DNA, the CDR3 is TGCGCCAGCAGCCCGTCCCGGGGGGATAACACCGGGGAGCTGTTTTTT.